These 17 T cell receptor beta chains came from one sample sequenced in a study of CD8 T cells in Susac syndrome. When the RNA was reverse transcribed, random hexamers were used with an input of roughly 0.45 to 1 ug. TCRdb processed the immunoSEQ multiplex PCR reads anew with MiXCR; each CDR3 protein has one entry. The table has approximately 120,000 distinct CDR3 sequences, approximately 93% seen once; the top ten hold less than 0.4%. The sequenced sample was CD8+ T cells from PBMCs. The receptors shown here come from a human donor with multiple sclerosis.

The rearrangement uses TRBV24-1 and TRBJ2-6; a possible D gene is TRBD2 (7 bases). V shed 11 bases and J shed 1 base, with 14 bases lying between them. Per the germline V gene, CDR1 is KGHDR and CDR2 is SFDVKD. This CDR3 has 15 amino acids. This CDR3 reads CAIGGGASGANVLTF. The CDR3, as DNA: TGTGCCATAGGGGGGGGCGCTTCTGGGGCCAACGTCCTGACTTTC.

The chain links TRBV9 to TRBJ2-3, with D perhaps TRBD1 or TRBD2 (5 bases each). V was clipped by 3 bases and J by 5 bases, with 16 bases between them. This CDR3 has 15 amino acids. Germline V gives CDR1 SGDLS, CDR2 YYNGEE. The CDR3 DNA follows: TGTGCCAGCAGCGCTAGCAGGGTCAAGAGAGATACGCAGTATTTT. This translates into CASSASRVKRDTQYF.

The J gene is TRBJ1-3, the V gene TRBV30, with 8 nucleotides matching TRBD1. The CDR3 is 14 amino acids. After removal of 1 base from V and 4 bases from J, the junction contained 3 bases not matched to a gene. Germline CDR1 and CDR2: GTSNPN and SVGIG (reference sequence). CDR3 in DNA: TGTGCCTGGAGTGGAGGGACAGGCGGAAACACCATATATTTT. It is translated as CAWSGGTGGNTIYF.

V and J are TRBV27 and TRBJ2-3, with 12 nucleotides matching TRBD2. The CDR3 loop spans 18 amino acids. The J segment lost 0 bases and the V segment lost 5 bases, leaving 9 bases of the junction unmatched. Germline V lookup: CDR1 MNHEY, CDR2 SMNVEV (reference sequence). CDR3 DNA sequence: TGTGCCAGCAGTCTCGGACTAGCGGGGACTACTAGCACAGATACGCAGTATTTT. This encodes CASSLGLAGTTSTDTQYF.

This chain uses TRBV7-9 with TRBJ2-7; possible D gene TRBD1, 6 bases. The CDR3 consists of 14 residues. Trimming shortened V by 1 base and J by 1 base, and 8 bases separated the two germline ends. From germline, CDR1 is SEHNR and CDR2 FQNEAQ (reference sequence). This CDR3 is CASSLVGQSYEQYF. The CDR3, as DNA: TGTGCCAGCAGCTTAGTGGGACAATCCTACGAGCAGTACTTC. The full variable domain, rest sourced from reference TRBV7-9 and TRBJ2-7, is DTGVSQNPRHKITKRGQNVTFRCDPISEHNRLYWYRQTLGQGPEFLTYFQNEAQLEKSRLLSDRFSAERPKGSFSTLEIQRTEQGDSAMYLCASSLVGQSYEQYFGPGTRLTVT.

This rearrangement joins TRBV19 to TRBJ1-5; 9 bases fit TRBD1. From germline, CDR1 is LNHDA and CDR2 SQIVND (reference sequence). The CDR3 is 14 residues long. Losses at the gene ends were 10 bases for V and 7 bases for J; bases not matched to a gene: 11. The CDR3 loop reads CATVPGQGRQPQHF. The CDR3 DNA follows: TGTGCCACCGTACCGGGACAGGGCAGGCAGCCCCAGCATTTT.

The V gene is TRBV6-5, the J gene TRBJ2-7; TRBD1 is a possible D gene (5 bases). CDR1 is MNHEY and CDR2 is SVGAGI in the germline V gene. The CDR3 length is 11 residues. For the CDR3, the DNA is TGTGCACCTGGGGCTAGGCATGAGCAGTACGTC. It translates to CAPGARHEQYV.

The chain is built from TRBV3-1 and TRBJ2-5; no reliable D call. This CDR3 spans 15 amino acids. Germline V gene sequence: CDR1 LGHDT, CDR2 YNNKEL (reference sequence). Trimming pared 0 bases from V and 5 bases from J, leaving 13 bases between. CDR3 region: CASSQDNLGWETQYF. The CDR3, as DNA: TGTGCCAGCAGCCAAGACAACCTCGGATGGGAGACCCAGTACTTC.

V usage is TRBV4-1 and J usage is TRBJ2-5; D tentatively reads TRBD1 or TRBD2 (5 bases each). Germline V gene data show CDR1 as MGHRA and CDR2 as YSYEKL. This CDR3 spans 15 amino acids. Trimming took off 7 bases at V and 1 base at J, with 16 bases between the two ends. For the CDR3, the DNA is TGCGCCAGCACCGACCGTGAGGGGAGCCAAGAGACCCAGTACTTC. Translation: CASTDREGSQETQYF.

This chain uses TRBV12-3 or TRBV12-4 with TRBJ1-1; D gene ambiguous. The V gene lost 3 bases and the J gene lost 1 base, with 9 bases spanning the gap. This CDR3 comprises 14 residues. The CDR3 coding sequence is TGTGCCAGCAGTTTCGGGAACAAGAACACTGAAGCTTTCTTT. Amino acid sequence: CASSFGNKNTEAFF.

V usage is TRBV5-4 and J usage is TRBJ2-1, with D possibly being TRBD1 or TRBD2 (5 bases each). CDR1 is SGHNT and CDR2 is YYREEE in the germline V gene (reference sequence). Between the trimmed V and J ends, which lost 4 bases and 9 bases, there was a span of 14 bases. This CDR3 has 13 amino acids. The chain's CDR3 is CASSPRGAAEQFF. The CDR3 DNA is TGTGCCAGCAGCCCACGAGGGGCCGCTGAGCAGTTCTTC. The variable domain in full, with the rest retrieved from reference TRBV5-4 and TRBJ2-1, is ETGVTQSPTHLIKTRGQQVTLRCSSQSGHNTVSWYQQALGQGPQFIFQYYREEENGRGNFPPRFSGLQFPNYSSELNVNALELDDSALYLCASSPRGAAEQFFGPGTRLTVL.

This chain connects TRBV25-1 to TRBJ1-3; D not certain. Trimming removed 2 bases from V and 0 bases from J, with 8 bases in between. The CDR3 runs to 15 residues. The germline V gene encodes CDR1 MGHDK and CDR2 SYGVNS. The CDR3 DNA reads TGTGCCAGCAGTGAAATGGGGAGCTCTGGAAACACCATATATTTT. This codes for CASSEMGSSGNTIYF.

This chain joins TRBV6-4 and TRBJ1-5; the D is unclear. Germline loops: CDR1 MRHNA, CDR2 SNTAGT. Trimming removed 10 bases from V and 9 bases from J, with 10 bases in between. The CDR3 contains 10 residues. This chain's CDR3 is CANIGLPQHF. Here the CDR3 DNA reads TGTGCCAACATAGGACTGCCCCAGCATTTT.

This clonotype was seen a single time. The chain uses TRBV12-3 or TRBV12-4 and TRBJ1-1, with D tentatively TRBD1 (5 bases). Deletions cut 0 bases from V and 1 base from J, with 9 bases between. This CDR3 spans 15 amino acids. CDR3 region: CASSLAEGRNTEAFF. DNA of the CDR3: TGTGCCAGCAGTTTAGCGGAGGGGAGGAACACTGAAGCTTTCTTT.

The rearrangement uses TRBV19 and TRBJ2-1; D remains unclear. The germline V gene encodes CDR1 LNHDA and CDR2 SQIVND (reference sequence). The CDR3 totals 13 residues. The ends were cut back, 1 base at V and 5 bases at J, with 6 bases in the middle. CDR3 bases: TGTGCCAGTAGTATAGGATTTGACAATGAGCAGTTCTTC. The encoded protein is CASSIGFDNEQFF.

V and J are TRBV25-1 and TRBJ1-1; D is ambiguous. Trimming removed 2 bases from V and 0 bases from J, with 7 bases in between. The CDR3 sequence is 14 residues long. Germline-derived CDR1 and CDR2 are MGHDK and SYGVNS. The CDR3 is CASSENSLNTEAFF. The CDR3 nucleotides are TGTGCCAGCAGTGAAAACAGCTTGAACACTGAAGCTTTCTTT.

This chain joins TRBV2 and TRBJ2-2; 7 bases map to TRBD1. V lost 7 bases to trimming and J lost 0 bases; unmatched junction nucleotides: 5. The germline V gene has CDR1 SNHLY and CDR2 FYNNEI. This CDR3 comprises 15 residues. The CDR3 DNA follows: TGTGCCAGCAACAAGGGACAGACGAACACCGGGGAGCTGTTTTTT. Translation: CASNKGQTNTGELFF.